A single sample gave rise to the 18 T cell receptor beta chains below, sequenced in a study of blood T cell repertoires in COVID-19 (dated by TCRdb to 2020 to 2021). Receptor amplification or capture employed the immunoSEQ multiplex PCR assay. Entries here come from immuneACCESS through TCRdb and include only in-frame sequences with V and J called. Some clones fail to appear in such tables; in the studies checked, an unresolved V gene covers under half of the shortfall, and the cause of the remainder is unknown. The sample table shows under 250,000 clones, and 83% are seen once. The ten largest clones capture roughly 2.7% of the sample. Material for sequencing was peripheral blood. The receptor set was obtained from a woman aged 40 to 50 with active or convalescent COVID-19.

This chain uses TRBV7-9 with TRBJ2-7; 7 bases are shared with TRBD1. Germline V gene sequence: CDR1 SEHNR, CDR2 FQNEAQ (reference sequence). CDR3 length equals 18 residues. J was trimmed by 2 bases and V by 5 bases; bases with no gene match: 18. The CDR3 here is CASSLLGQRGRDTYEQYF. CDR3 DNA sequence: TGTGCCAGCAGCCTTCTGGGGCAGAGGGGGCGTGATACCTACGAGCAGTACTTC.

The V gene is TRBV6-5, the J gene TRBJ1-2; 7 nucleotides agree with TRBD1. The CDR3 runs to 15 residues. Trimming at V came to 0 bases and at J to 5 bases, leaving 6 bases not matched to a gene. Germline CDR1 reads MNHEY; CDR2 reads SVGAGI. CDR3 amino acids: CASSYSRTGGYGYTF. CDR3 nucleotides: TGTGCCAGCAGTTACTCGAGGACAGGAGGGTATGGCTACACCTTC.

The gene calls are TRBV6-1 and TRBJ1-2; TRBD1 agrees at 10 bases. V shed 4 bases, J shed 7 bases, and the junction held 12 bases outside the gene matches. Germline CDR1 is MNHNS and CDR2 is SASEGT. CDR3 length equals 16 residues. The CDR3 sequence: CASSASPGQGRGGYTF. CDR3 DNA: TGTGCCAGCAGTGCTTCACCGGGACAGGGGAGAGGTGGCTACACCTTC.

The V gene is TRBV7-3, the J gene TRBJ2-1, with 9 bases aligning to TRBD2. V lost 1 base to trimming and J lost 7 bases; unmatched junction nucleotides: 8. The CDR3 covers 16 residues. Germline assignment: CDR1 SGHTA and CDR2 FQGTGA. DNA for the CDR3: TGTGCCAGCAGCTTAAGATCCCAGCGGGAGGATAATGAGCAGTTCTTC. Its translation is CASSLRSQREDNEQFF.

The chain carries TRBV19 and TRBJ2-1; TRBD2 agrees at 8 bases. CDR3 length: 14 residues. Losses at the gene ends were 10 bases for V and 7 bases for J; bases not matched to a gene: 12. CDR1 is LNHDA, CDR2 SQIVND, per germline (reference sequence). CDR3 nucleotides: TGTGCCACCTCGGACGGGGGGGGGCCGAATGAGCAGTTCTTC. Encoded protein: CATSDGGGPNEQFF.

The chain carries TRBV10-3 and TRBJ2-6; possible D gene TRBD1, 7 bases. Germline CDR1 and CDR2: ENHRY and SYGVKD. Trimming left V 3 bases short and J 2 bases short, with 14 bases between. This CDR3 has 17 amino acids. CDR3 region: CAISDRGAGTGANVLTF. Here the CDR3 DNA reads TGTGCCATCAGTGACAGGGGGGCTGGCACTGGGGCCAACGTCCTGACTTTC.

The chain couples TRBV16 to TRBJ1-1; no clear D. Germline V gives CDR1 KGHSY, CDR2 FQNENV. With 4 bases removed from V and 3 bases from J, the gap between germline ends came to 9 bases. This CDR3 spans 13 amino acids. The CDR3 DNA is TGTGCCAGCAGCCTCGGGTGGGACACTGAAGCTTTCTTT. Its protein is CASSLGWDTEAFF. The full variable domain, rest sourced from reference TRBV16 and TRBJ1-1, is GEEVAQTPKHLVRGEGQKAKLYCAPIKGHSYVFWYQQVLKNEFKFLISFQNENVFDETGMPKERFSAKCLPNSPCSLEIQATKLEDSAVYFCASSLGWDTEAFFGQGTRLTVV.

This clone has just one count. In DNA, the CDR3 is TGTGCCAGCAGTGAAGGAGGAGCTGGAAATCAGCCCCAGCATTTT. Amino acids: CASSEGGAGNQPQHF. The genes are TRBV2 and TRBJ1-5; D remains unclear. The CDR3 is made up of 15 amino acids. Trimming pared 1 base from V and 4 bases from J, leaving 11 bases between. CDR1 is SNHLY, CDR2 FYNNEI, per germline.

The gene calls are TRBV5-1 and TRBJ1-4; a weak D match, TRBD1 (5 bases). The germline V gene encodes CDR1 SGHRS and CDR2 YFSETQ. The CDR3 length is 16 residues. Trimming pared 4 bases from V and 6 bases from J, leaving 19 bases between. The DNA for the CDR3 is TGCGCCAGCAGCGTCCAAGGGACTCCCGCCTATGAAAAACTGTTTTTT. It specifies CASSVQGTPAYEKLFF.

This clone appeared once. CDR3 amino acids: CASSLLGGSDTGELFF. The DNA for the CDR3 is TGCGCCAGCAGCTTATTAGGAGGGTCAGACACCGGGGAGCTGTTTTTT. V usage is TRBV5-1 and J usage is TRBJ2-2; possible D gene TRBD2, 6 bases. The CDR3 consists of 16 residues. Trimming removed 2 bases from V and 3 bases from J, with 14 bases in between. Germline V gene lookup returns CDR1 SGHRS and CDR2 YFSETQ.

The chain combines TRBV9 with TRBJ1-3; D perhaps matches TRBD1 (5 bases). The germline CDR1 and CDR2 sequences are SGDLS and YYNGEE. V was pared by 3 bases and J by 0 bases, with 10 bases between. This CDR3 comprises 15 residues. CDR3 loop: CASSAQGYSGNTIYF. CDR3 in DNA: TGTGCCAGCAGCGCTCAGGGTTACTCTGGAAACACCATATATTTT.

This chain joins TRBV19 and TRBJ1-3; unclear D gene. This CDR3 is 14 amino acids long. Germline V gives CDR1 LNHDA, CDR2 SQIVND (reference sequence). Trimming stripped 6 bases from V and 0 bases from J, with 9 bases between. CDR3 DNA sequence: TGTGCCAGTAGGGCCGAGCGCTCTGGAAACACCATATATTTT. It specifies CASRAERSGNTIYF.

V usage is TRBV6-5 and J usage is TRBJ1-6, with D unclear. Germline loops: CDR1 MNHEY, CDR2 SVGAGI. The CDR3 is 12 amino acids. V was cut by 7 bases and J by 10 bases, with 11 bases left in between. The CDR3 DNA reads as TGTGCCAGCACCACGCCACGGTCACCCCTCCACTTT. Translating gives CASTTPRSPLHF.

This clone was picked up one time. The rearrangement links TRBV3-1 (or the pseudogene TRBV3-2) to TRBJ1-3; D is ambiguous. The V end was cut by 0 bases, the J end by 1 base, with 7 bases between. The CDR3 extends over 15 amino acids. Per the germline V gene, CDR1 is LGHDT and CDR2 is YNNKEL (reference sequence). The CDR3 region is CASSQDPVSGNTIYF. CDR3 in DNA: TGTGCCAGCAGCCAAGATCCGGTTTCTGGAAACACCATATATTTT.

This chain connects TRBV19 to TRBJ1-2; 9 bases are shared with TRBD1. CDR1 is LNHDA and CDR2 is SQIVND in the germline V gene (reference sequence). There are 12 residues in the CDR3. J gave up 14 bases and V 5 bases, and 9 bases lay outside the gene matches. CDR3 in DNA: TGTGCCAGTAGTGTGGGACAGGGCCCCCTTACCTTC. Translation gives CASSVGQGPLTF.

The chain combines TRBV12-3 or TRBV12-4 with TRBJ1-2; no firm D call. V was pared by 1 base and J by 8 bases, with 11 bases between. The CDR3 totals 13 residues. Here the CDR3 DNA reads TGTGCCAGCAGTTTAGAGTATTTGGAGGGCTACACCTTC. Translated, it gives CASSLEYLEGYTF.

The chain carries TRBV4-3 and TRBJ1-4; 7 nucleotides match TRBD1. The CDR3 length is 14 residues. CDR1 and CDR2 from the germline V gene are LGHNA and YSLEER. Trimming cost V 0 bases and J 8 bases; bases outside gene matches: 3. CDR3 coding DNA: TGCGCCAGCAGCCAAGATCAGACAGGGGAAAAACTGTTTTTT. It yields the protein CASSQDQTGEKLFF.

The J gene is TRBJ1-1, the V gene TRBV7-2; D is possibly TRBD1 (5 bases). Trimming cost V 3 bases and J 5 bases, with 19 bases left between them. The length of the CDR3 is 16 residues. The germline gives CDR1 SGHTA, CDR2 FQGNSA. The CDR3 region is CASSFGHSPIGTEAFF. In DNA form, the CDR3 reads TGTGCCAGCAGCTTCGGACATTCCCCTATTGGGACTGAAGCTTTCTTT.